These 12 T cell receptor beta chains were all obtained from the same sample, sequenced in a study of blood T cell repertoires in COVID-19. The repertoire was sequenced with immunoSEQ multiplex PCR; TCRdb's copy has only in-frame clones and lacks some. The data contain 200,000 to 250,000 clones, about 83% of them singletons. The material sequenced was peripheral blood. The source of these receptors is a woman younger than 45 with COVID-19, enrolled during active disease.

The chain recombines TRBV18 with TRBJ1-5; the D gene is possibly TRBD1 (5 bases). The V gene's germline CDR1 is KGHSH and CDR2 LQKENI. The CDR3 has 15 residues. Trimming pared 4 bases from V and 7 bases from J, leaving 17 bases between. CDR3 amino acids: CASSQSGKGNQPQHF. The CDR3 DNA reads TGTGCCAGCTCACAATCTGGGAAGGGGAACCAGCCCCAGCATTTT.

This sequence joins TRBV9 and TRBJ2-2; D gene ambiguous. Trimming stripped 4 bases from V and 1 base from J, with 11 bases between. Germline V gene sequence: CDR1 SGDLS, CDR2 YYNGEE. This CDR3 is built from 15 residues. CDR3 residues: CASSTIQRNTGELFF. CDR3 bases: TGTGCCAGCAGCACCATACAAAGGAACACCGGGGAGCTGTTTTTT.

This chain uses TRBV28 with TRBJ2-4; the D is unclear. Trimming removed 5 bases at V and 0 bases at J, with 17 bases between. Germline-derived CDR1 and CDR2 are MDHEN and SYDVKM. The CDR3 runs 17 residues. This CDR3 reads CASSPTPARLAKNIQYF. CDR3 sequence (DNA): TGTGCCAGCAGTCCCACACCCGCGAGACTAGCCAAAAACATTCAGTACTTC.

V is TRBV19 and J is TRBJ2-4; 7 bases line up with TRBD1. The CDR3 contains 16 residues. With V trimmed by 6 bases and J by 0 bases, 8 bases remained unmatched. The germline V gene has CDR1 LNHDA and CDR2 SQIVND (reference sequence). The CDR3 sequence: CASRTGTALAKNIQYF. The CDR3 bases are TGTGCCAGTAGAACTGGGACAGCACTAGCCAAAAACATTCAGTACTTC.

V usage is TRBV6-1 and J usage is TRBJ2-2; 8 positions agree with TRBD1. The CDR3 extends over 17 amino acids. The germline gives CDR1 MNHNS, CDR2 SASEGT. V was clipped by 4 bases and J by 1 base; unmatched bases: 8. DNA for the CDR3: TGTGCCAGCAGTGGGCTTTGGACAGGGCAGAACACCGGGGAGCTGTTTTTT. Translated: CASSGLWTGQNTGELFF.

The V gene is TRBV21-1, the J gene TRBJ2-7; the DNA was not used to check the table's D call, TRBD1. TRBV21-1 is an annotated pseudogene. CDR3 length: 17 amino acids. CDR3 protein: CASSKDAEQGAFDEQYF. As DNA, the CDR3 is TGTGCCAGCAGCAAAGACGCGGAACAGGGGGCTTTCGACGAGCAGTACTTC.

This chain links TRBV21-1 with TRBJ2-7; no check of the table's D call, TRBD1, against the DNA was made. TRBV21-1 is flagged as a pseudogene. The CDR3 runs 14 residues. Here the CDR3 reads CASSIFTGGHEQYF. CDR3 sequence (DNA): TGTGCCAGCAGCATCTTTACAGGGGGCCACGAGCAGTACTTC.

The V call is TRBV2, the J call TRBJ2-1; D possibly corresponds to TRBD1 (5 bases). V was clipped by 3 bases and J by 0 bases, with 9 bases between them. The germline gives CDR1 SNHLY, CDR2 FYNNEI. The CDR3 loop spans 15 amino acids. The CDR3 spells CASSDRQSSYNEQFF. Written as DNA, the CDR3 is TGTGCCAGCAGTGACAGACAGAGCTCCTACAATGAGCAGTTCTTC.

This sequence joins TRBV25-1 and TRBJ1-6; possibly TRBD1 for D (6 bases). CDR3 size: 15 residues. Trimming pared 3 bases from V and 10 bases from J, leaving 16 bases between. Germline-derived CDR1 and CDR2 are MGHDK and SYGVNS. CDR3 residues: CASSDFTGTVSPLHF. DNA for the CDR3: TGTGCCAGCAGTGATTTTACAGGGACGGTGTCACCCCTCCACTTT.

In this sample, this clone turned up a few times. The chain recombines TRBV6-6 with TRBJ2-3, with 9 bases matching TRBD2. Germline lookup yields CDR1 MNHNY and CDR2 SVGAGI (reference sequence). The CDR3 loop spans 15 amino acids. The J segment lost 3 bases and the V segment lost 3 bases, leaving 4 bases of the junction unmatched. CDR3: CASSYSGSRTDTQYF. CDR3 DNA sequence: TGTGCCAGCAGTTATAGCGGGAGTCGGACAGATACGCAGTATTTT.

The chain uses TRBV5-6 and TRBJ2-1; perhaps TRBD2 as D (6 bases). Germline CDR1 SGHDT, CDR2 YYEEEE. The CDR3 loop spans 13 amino acids. V lost 6 bases to trimming and J lost 8 bases, with 15 bases between them. CDR3 sequence: CASTPSGLDEQFF. As DNA, the CDR3 is TGTGCCAGCACCCCTTCGGGACTCGATGAGCAGTTCTTC.

The V gene is TRBV19, the J gene TRBJ1-1; 8 positions agree with TRBD1. The CDR3 covers 16 residues. The ends lost 6 bases at V and 4 bases at J; junction bases unmatched: 13. Germline CDR1 reads LNHDA; CDR2 reads SQIVND (reference sequence). CDR3 loop: CASSPEDRAWGTEAFF. The CDR3 DNA reads TGTGCCAGTAGCCCCGAGGACAGGGCGTGGGGCACTGAAGCTTTCTTT.